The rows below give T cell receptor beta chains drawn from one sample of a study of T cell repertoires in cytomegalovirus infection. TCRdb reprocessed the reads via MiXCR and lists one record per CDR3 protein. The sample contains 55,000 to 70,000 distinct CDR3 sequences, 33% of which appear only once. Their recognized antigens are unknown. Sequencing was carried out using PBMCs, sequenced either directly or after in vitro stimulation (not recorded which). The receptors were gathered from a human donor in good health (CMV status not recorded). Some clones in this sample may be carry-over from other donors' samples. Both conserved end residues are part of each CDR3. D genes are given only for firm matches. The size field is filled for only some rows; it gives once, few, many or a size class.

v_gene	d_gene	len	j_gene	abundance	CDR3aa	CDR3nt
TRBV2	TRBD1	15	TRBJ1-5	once	CASSFTDRKNQPQHF	TGTGCCAGCAGTTTTACGGACAGGAAGAATCAGCCCCAGCATTTT
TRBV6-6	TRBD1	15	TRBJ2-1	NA	CASSYEGASYNEQFF	TGTGCCAGCAGTTACGAGGGGGCGTCCTACAATGAGCAGTTCTTC
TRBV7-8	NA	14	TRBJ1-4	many	CASSARVGPEKLFF	TGTGCCAGCAGCGCCCGTGTCGGGCCTGAAAAACTGTTTTTT
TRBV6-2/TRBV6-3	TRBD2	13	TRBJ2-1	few	CASSLAGINEQFF	TGTGCCAGCAGTTTAGCGGGAATCAATGAGCAGTTCTTC
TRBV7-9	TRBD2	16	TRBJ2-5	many	CASSLGTSGIQETQYF	TGTGCCAGCAGCTTAGGGACTAGCGGGATACAAGAGACCCAGTACTTC
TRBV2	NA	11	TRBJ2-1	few	CASNRDNEQFF	TGTGCCAGCAACAGGGACAATGAGCAGTTCTTC
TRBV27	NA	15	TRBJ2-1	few	CASSLSRGAFDEQFF	TGTGCCAGCAGTTTATCTAGGGGGGCCTTTGATGAGCAGTTCTTC
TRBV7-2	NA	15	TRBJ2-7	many	CASSLGQASSYEQYF	TGTGCCAGCAGCTTAGGTCAGGCCAGCTCCTACGAGCAGTACTTC
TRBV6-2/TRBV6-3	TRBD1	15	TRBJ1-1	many	CASRTGRAWNTEAFF	TGTGCCAGCAGGACAGGGAGGGCCTGGAACACTGAAGCTTTCTTT
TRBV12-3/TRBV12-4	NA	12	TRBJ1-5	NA	CASSYDNQPQHF	TGTGCCAGCAGCTACGACAATCAGCCCCAGCATTTT
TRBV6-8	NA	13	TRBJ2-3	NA	CASSSGPPDTQYF	TGTGCCAGCAGTTCCGGACCCCCAGATACGCAGTATTTT
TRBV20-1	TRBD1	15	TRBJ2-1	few	CSAGSYRGKSGEQFF	TGCAGTGCTGGAAGTTACAGGGGGAAGTCCGGTGAGCAGTTCTTC
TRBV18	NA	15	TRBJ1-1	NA	CASSPSLRGNSEAFF	TGTGCCAGCTCACCTTCTCTCAGGGGAAATTCTGAAGCTTTCTTT
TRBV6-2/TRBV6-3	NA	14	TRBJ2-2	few	CASSYFSGTGELFF	TGTGCCAGCAGTTACTTTAGCGGAACCGGGGAGCTGTTTTTT
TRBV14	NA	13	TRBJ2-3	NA	CASMSRSTDTQYF	TGTGCCAGCATGAGCCGAAGCACAGATACGCAGTATTTT
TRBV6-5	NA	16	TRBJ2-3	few	CASSYSHSPFSDTQYF	TGTGCCAGCAGTTACTCTCACTCCCCATTCTCAGATACGCAGTATTTT
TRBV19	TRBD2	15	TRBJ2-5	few	CASSVLAGPQETQYF	TGTGCCAGTTCTGTTCTAGCGGGACCTCAAGAGACCCAGTACTTC
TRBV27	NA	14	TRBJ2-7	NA	CASKPLEGPYEQYF	TGTGCCAGCAAACCTCTGGAGGGCCCGTACGAGCAGTACTTC
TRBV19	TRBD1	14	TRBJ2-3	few	CASSPTGEADTQYF	TGTGCCAGTAGTCCGACAGGGGAGGCAGATACGCAGTATTTT
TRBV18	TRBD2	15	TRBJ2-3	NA	CASSQGLVARGTQYF	TGTGCCAGCTCACAAGGACTAGTCGCGCGTGGTACGCAGTATTTT
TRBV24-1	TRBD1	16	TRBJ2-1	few	CATSDRTGRLLDEQFF	TGTGCCACCAGTGACCGGACAGGGCGGCTTTTAGATGAGCAGTTCTTC
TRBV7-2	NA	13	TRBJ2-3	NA	CASSDRHSDTQYF	TGTGCCAGCAGCGACCGACACTCAGATACGCAGTATTTT
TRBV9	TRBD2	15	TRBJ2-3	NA	CASSASGRPADTQYF	TGTGCCAGCAGCGCGAGCGGGAGGCCGGCAGATACGCAGTATTTT